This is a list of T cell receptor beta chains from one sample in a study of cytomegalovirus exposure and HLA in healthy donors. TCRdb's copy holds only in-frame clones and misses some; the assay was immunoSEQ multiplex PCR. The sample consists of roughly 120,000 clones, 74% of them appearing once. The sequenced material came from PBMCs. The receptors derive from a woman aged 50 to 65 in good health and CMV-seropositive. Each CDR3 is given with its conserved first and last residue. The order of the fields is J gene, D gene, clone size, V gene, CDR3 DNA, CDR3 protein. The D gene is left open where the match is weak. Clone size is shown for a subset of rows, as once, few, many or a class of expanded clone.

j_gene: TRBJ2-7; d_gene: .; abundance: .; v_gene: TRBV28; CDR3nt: TGTGCCAGCAGTTTCCAGAGGGCGGGGTCCTACGAGCAGTACTTC; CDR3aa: CASSFQRAGSYEQYF
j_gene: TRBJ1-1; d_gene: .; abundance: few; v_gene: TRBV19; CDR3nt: TGTGCCAGTATAAGTTCCCGAGGGGAAGCTTTCTTT; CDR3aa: CASISSRGEAFF
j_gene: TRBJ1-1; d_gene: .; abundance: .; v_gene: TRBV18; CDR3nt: TGTGCCAGCAGTCTGGCAGCGTCGAACACTGAAGCTTTCTTT; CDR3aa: CASSLAASNTEAFF
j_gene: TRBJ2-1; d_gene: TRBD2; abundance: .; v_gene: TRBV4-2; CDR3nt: TGTGCCAGCAGCCAAGAGGCGGGGGGCCACAATGAGCAGTTCTTC; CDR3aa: CASSQEAGGHNEQFF
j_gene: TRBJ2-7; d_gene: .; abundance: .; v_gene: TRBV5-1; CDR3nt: TGCGCCAGCAGCCCCGGTGGGGGCGGCTACGAGCAGTACTTC; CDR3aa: CASSPGGGGYEQYF
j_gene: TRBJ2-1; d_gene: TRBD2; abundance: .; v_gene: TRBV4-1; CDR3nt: TGCGCCAGCAGCCAGACTAGCGGGTCCTACAATGAGCAGTTCTTC; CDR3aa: CASSQTSGSYNEQFF
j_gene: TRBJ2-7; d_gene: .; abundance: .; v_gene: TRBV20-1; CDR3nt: TGCAGTGCTAGGCAGGGCGAGCAGTACTTC; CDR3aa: CSARQGEQYF
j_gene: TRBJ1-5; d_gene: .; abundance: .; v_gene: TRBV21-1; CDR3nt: TGTGCCAGCAGCCCGGAGCCGGGGGACAGGGGGGCATTCTTCCTTCAGCCCCAGCATTTT; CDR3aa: CASSPEPGDRGAFFLQPQHF
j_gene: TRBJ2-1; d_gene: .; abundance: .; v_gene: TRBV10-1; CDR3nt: TGCGCCAGCAGTCAGGACTGGAGGAATGAGCAGTTCTTC; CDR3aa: CASSQDWRNEQFF
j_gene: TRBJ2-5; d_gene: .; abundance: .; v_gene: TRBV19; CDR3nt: TGTGCCAGTAGTATAGGGTACAGTGGAATAAAACAAGAGACCCAGTACTTC; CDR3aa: CASSIGYSGIKQETQYF
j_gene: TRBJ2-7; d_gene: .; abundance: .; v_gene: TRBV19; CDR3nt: TGTGCCAGTAGTACCTCCCAAGCGCGGTCCTACGAGCAGTACTTC; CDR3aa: CASSTSQARSYEQYF
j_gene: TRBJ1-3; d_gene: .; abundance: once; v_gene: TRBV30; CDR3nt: TGTGCCTGGAGTCCTCGGGGGGATTGGTACACCATATATTTT; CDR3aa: CAWSPRGDWYTIYF
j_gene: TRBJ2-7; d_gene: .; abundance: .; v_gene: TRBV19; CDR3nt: TGTGCCAGTAGTATCTCTTACCAGTCCTACGAGCAGTACTTC; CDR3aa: CASSISYQSYEQYF
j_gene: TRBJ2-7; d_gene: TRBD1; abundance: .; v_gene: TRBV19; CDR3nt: TGTGCCAGTACGGGACAGGGCTCCTACGAGCAGTACTTC; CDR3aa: CASTGQGSYEQYF
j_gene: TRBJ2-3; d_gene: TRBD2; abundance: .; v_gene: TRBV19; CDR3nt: TGTGCCAGTAGTACTCTCGGACTAGCGGGGGGCCCTACAGATACGCAGTATTTT; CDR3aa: CASSTLGLAGGPTDTQYF
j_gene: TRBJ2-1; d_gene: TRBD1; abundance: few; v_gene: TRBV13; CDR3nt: TGTGCCAGCAGCTCCCAGCAGGGGGCGAATGAGCAGTTCTTC; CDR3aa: CASSSQQGANEQFF
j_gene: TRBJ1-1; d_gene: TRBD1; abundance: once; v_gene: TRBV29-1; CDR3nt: TGCAGCGTGACAGGGAGCACTGAAGCTTTCTTT; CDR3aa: CSVTGSTEAFF
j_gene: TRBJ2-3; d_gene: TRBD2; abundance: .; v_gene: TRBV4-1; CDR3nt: TGCGCCAGCAGCCAACTAGCGGGGGGGAGCACAGATACGCAGTATTTT; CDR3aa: CASSQLAGGSTDTQYF
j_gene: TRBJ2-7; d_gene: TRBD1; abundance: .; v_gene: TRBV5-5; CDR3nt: TGTGCCAGCAGCTTTGGTCAGGGGGTGATATACGAGCAGTACTTC; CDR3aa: CASSFGQGVIYEQYF
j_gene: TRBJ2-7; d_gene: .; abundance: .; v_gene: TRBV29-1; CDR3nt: TGCAGCGTTGTCGGCAGGGCCCGAACTTTAAGCTCCTACGAGCAGTACTTC; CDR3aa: CSVVGRARTLSSYEQYF
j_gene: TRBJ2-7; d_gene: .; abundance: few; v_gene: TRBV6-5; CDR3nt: TGTGCCAGCAGTTACTCGGCTACAGGGAGTATTCACGAGCAGTACTTC; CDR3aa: CASSYSATGSIHEQYF
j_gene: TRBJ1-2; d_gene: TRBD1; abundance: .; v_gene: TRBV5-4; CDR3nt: TGTGCCAGCAGCTTAGAGACAGGGAGGCTCTATGGCTACACCTTC; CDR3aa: CASSLETGRLYGYTF
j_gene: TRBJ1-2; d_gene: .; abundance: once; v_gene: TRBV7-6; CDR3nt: TGTGCCAGCAGCTTAGGGACTCTGATACATGGCTACACCTTC; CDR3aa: CASSLGTLIHGYTF
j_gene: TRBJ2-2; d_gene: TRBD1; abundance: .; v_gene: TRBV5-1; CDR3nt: TGCGCCAGCAGCAGGACAGGGAGCACCGGGGAGCTGTTTTTT; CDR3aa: CASSRTGSTGELFF
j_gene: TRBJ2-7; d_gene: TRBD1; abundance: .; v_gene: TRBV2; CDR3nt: TGTGCCAGCAGGCAGGGGGCCACCTACGAGCAGTACTTC; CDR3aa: CASRQGATYEQYF
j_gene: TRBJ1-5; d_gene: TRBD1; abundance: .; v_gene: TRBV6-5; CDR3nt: TGTGCCAGCAGTTCCTCCCAGGGGGCGGGCAATCAGCCCCAGCATTTT; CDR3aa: CASSSSQGAGNQPQHF
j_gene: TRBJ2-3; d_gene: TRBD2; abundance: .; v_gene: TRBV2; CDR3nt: TGTGCCAGCAAACTAGCGGGGACAGATACGCAGTATTTT; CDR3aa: CASKLAGTDTQYF
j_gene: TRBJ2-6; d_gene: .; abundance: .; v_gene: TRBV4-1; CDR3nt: TGCGCCAGCAGCCAAGTACAATTATCTGGGGCCAACGTCCTGACTTTC; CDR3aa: CASSQVQLSGANVLTF
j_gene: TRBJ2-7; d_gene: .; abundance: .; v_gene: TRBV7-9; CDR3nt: TGTGCCAGCAGTCCGGTTCCCTACGAGCAGTACTTC; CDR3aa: CASSPVPYEQYF